The 20 T cell receptor beta chains below all came from one sample that was sequenced in a study of T-cell reconstitution after alpha-beta-depleted transplantation in children. Unique molecular identifiers tagged the TCRbeta library. One entry per CDR3 protein, called by TCRdb with MiXCR from the PCR reads. The sample has more than 40,000 distinct CDR3 sequences, about 10% seen once; the top ten hold 27%. The sequences come from PBMCs, mostly from graft donor cells, collected 60 days after TCRalphabeta/CD19-depleted stem cell transplant. The receptor set was obtained from a male patient aged 2 to 9 who had a stem cell transplant for chronic granulomatous disease, so the T cells may come from the graft donor.

This clonotype was picked up many times. The chain recombines TRBV7-2 with TRBJ2-7; tentative D call: TRBD1 (5 bases). The CDR3 consists of 17 residues. Trimming stripped 3 bases from V and 1 base from J, with 19 bases between. Germline V lookup: CDR1 SGHTA, CDR2 FQGNSA. CDR3 region: CASSFRPNHQGSYEQYF. For the CDR3, the DNA is TGTGCCAGCAGCTTCAGGCCTAATCATCAGGGTTCCTACGAGCAGTACTTC.

This clonotype showed up many times. The chain is built from TRBV5-1 and TRBJ2-7, with D perhaps given as TRBD1 or TRBD2 (5 bases each). The germline V gene encodes CDR1 SGHRS and CDR2 YFSETQ. This CDR3 comprises 15 residues. Trimming took off 4 bases at V and 4 bases at J, with 18 bases between the two ends. CDR3: CASSPLPGPRYEQYF. The DNA for the CDR3 is TGCGCCAGCAGCCCCCTACCGGGACCAAGATACGAGCAGTACTTC.

A few counts support this clonotype. The chain is built from TRBV20-1 and TRBJ1-5, with TRBD1 identical over 9 bases. The CDR3 is 13 residues long. V was pared by 4 bases and J by 7 bases, with 5 bases of the junction left unmatched. Germline V gene lookup returns CDR1 DFQATT and CDR2 SNEGSKA (reference sequence). The CDR3, as DNA: TGCAGTGCTATTGACAGGGGGGGACAGCCCCAGCATTTT. It encodes CSAIDRGGQPQHF.

This clonotype was picked up many times. The chain employs TRBV7-3 and TRBJ1-6; a possible D gene is TRBD1 (5 bases). The CDR3 sequence is 16 residues long. The germline gives CDR1 SGHTA, CDR2 FQGTGA. Deletions cut 1 base from V and 4 bases from J, with 11 bases between. CDR3 DNA sequence: TGTGCCAGCAGCTTAAGAGGGGACCGGTATAATTCACCCCTCCACTTT. This codes for CASSLRGDRYNSPLHF.

The chain carries TRBV20-1 and TRBJ1-5; 12 nucleotides line up with TRBD1. The CDR3 is 19 amino acids. J gave up 0 bases and V 4 bases, and 13 bases lay outside the gene matches. The germline gives CDR1 DFQATT, CDR2 SNEGSKA (reference sequence). CDR3 residues: CSAIRGQGASTLSNQPQHF. The CDR3 bases are TGCAGTGCTATCCGGGGACAGGGGGCCTCCACGCTTAGCAATCAGCCCCAGCATTTT.

This clonotype showed up many times. The V and J genes are TRBV28 and TRBJ2-1; a possible D gene is TRBD1 (6 bases). CDR3 size: 11 residues. The germline V gene encodes CDR1 MDHEN and CDR2 SYDVKM. The germline V and J ends were trimmed by 2 bases and 10 bases, with 6 bases remaining between them. CDR3: CASSLRGEQFF. As DNA, the CDR3 is TGTGCCAGCAGTTTAAGGGGGGAGCAGTTCTTC.

This clonotype was counted at least ten times. The chain links TRBV10-3 to TRBJ2-1; tentatively, D is TRBD2 (5 bases). V was shortened by 0 bases and J by 11 bases, with 23 bases between the two germline ends. The CDR3 totals 17 residues. Per germline, CDR1 ENHRY and CDR2 SYGVKD. The CDR3 DNA is TGTGCCATCAGTGAGTCGATTTGGGGTCGGGAATCCACTAAGCAGTTCTTC. Translation gives CAISESIWGRESTKQFF.

This clonotype was observed at least ten times. The rearrangement links TRBV28 to TRBJ2-1; D remains unclear. Germline CDR1 and CDR2: MDHEN and SYDVKM. With 2 bases removed from V and 9 bases from J, the gap between germline ends came to 8 bases. The CDR3 length is 12 residues. CDR3 amino acids: CASSLTVREQFF. CDR3 DNA: TGTGCCAGCAGTTTAACCGTGCGTGAGCAGTTCTTC. Looking up the rest from reference TRBV28 and TRBJ2-1 gives the full variable domain: DVKVTQSSRYLVKRTGEKVFLECVQDMDHENMFWYRQDPGLGLRLIYFSYDVKMKEKGDIPEGYSVSREKKERFSLILESASTNQTSMYLCASSLTVREQFFGPGTRLTVL.

This clonotype has ten or more counts. J is TRBJ2-1 and V is TRBV15; tentatively, D is TRBD2 (6 bases). Germline-derived CDR1 and CDR2 are LNHNV and YYDKDF (reference sequence). V dropped 0 bases and J dropped 4 bases, with 19 bases sitting between them. The CDR3 totals 18 residues. The CDR3: CATSRDGGVLISYNEQFF. CDR3 nucleotide sequence: TGTGCCACCAGCAGAGACGGCGGGGTCCTAATTTCATACAATGAGCAGTTCTTC.

This clonotype was found many times. The chain links TRBV29-1 to TRBJ2-2; unclear D gene. The germline CDR1 and CDR2 sequences are SQVTM and ANQGSEA. This CDR3 is built from 13 residues. Trimming pared 3 bases from V and 5 bases from J, leaving 10 bases between. The CDR3 DNA follows: TGCAGCGTTGAGGGCAGGCGAACCGGGGAGCTGTTTTTT. It yields the protein CSVEGRRTGELFF.

This clonotype was detected ten times or more. The V and J genes are TRBV5-1 and TRBJ2-7; the D call may be TRBD1 or TRBD2 (5 bases each). V was cut by 6 bases and J by 3 bases, with 10 bases left in between. The V gene's germline CDR1 is SGHRS and CDR2 YFSETQ. The CDR3 extends over 12 amino acids. CDR3 sequence (DNA): TGCGCCAGCAAAGGGACCCACTACGAGCAGTACTTC. This encodes CASKGTHYEQYF.

The table lists this clonotype with many counts. This rearrangement joins TRBV7-8 to TRBJ2-5, with TRBD2 as a possible D gene (6 bases). This CDR3 has 13 amino acids. Germline values: CDR1 SGHVS, CDR2 FQNEAQ. The ends were cut back, 6 bases at V and 4 bases at J, with 12 bases in the middle. The CDR3 reads CASRKTRVETQYF. The DNA for the CDR3 is TGTGCCAGCAGGAAGACTAGGGTAGAGACCCAGTACTTC.

This clonotype showed up many times. In DNA form, the CDR3 reads TGCAGTGCCCCCAATTTTCGCTCCTATAATTCACCCCTCCACTTT. The encoded protein is CSAPNFRSYNSPLHF. V gene TRBV20-1 combines with J gene TRBJ1-6; D gene uncertain. Germline V gene lookup returns CDR1 DFQATT and CDR2 SNEGSKA (reference sequence). The CDR3 consists of 15 residues. V was clipped by 6 bases and J by 0 bases, with 12 bases between them.

This clonotype was seen many times. The V gene is TRBV6-1, the J gene TRBJ2-1, with D tentatively TRBD1 or TRBD2 (6 bases each). Per germline, CDR1 MNHNS and CDR2 SASEGT. The CDR3 loop spans 15 amino acids. V lost 7 bases to trimming and J lost 1 base, with 14 bases between them. The CDR3: CASKSEGGSYNEQFF. As DNA, the CDR3 is TGTGCCAGCAAGTCCGAGGGGGGATCCTACAATGAGCAGTTCTTC.

There are many counts of this clonotype. The chain combines TRBV5-6 with TRBJ2-7, with 8 bases identical to TRBD2. Germline lookup yields CDR1 SGHDT and CDR2 YYEEEE. The CDR3 consists of 15 residues. The junction had 13 bases not matched to a gene; V was cut back by 4 bases and J by 7 bases. The CDR3 DNA reads TGTGCCAGCAGCCTGGGGCCCGCGGGAGGAGGTGAGCAGTACTTC. Protein: CASSLGPAGGGEQYF.

This clonotype was detected ten times or more. This CDR3 is CASSLVGGRNTEAFF. In nucleotides, the CDR3 is TGCGCCAGCAGCTTGGTGGGGGGGCGGAACACTGAAGCTTTCTTT. The V and J genes are TRBV5-1 and TRBJ1-1; a weak D match, TRBD1 (6 bases). V lost 0 bases, J lost 1 base, and 10 bases lay in between. The CDR3 has 15 residues. The germline V gene encodes CDR1 SGHRS and CDR2 YFSETQ. The full variable domain, with the rest looked up from reference TRBV5-1 and TRBJ1-1, is KAGVTQTPRYLIKTRGQQVTLSCSPISGHRSVSWYQQTPGQGLQFLFEYFSETQRNKGNFPGRFSGRQFSNSRSEMNVSTLELGDSALYLCASSLVGGRNTEAFFGQGTRLTVV.

This clonotype was seen many times. V and J are TRBV7-9 and TRBJ2-1, with unresolved D. Germline CDR1 and CDR2: SEHNR and FQNEAQ (reference sequence). The CDR3 extends over 14 amino acids. Trimming cost V 5 bases and J 2 bases, with 10 bases left between them. The CDR3 loop reads CASSPPFPYNEQFF. The CDR3 DNA reads TGTGCCAGCAGCCCCCCGTTTCCCTACAATGAGCAGTTCTTC.

This clonotype has more than one count but fewer than ten. This chain joins TRBV7-6 and TRBJ2-7, with unresolved D. The germline gives CDR1 SGHVS, CDR2 FNYEAQ. With 6 bases removed from V and 0 bases from J, the gap between germline ends came to 15 bases. This CDR3 has 15 amino acids. CDR3 residues: CASSPRWANSYEQYF. Written as DNA, the CDR3 is TGTGCCAGCAGTCCTCGGTGGGCTAACTCCTACGAGCAGTACTTC.

This clonotype was seen at least ten times. This chain joins TRBV15 and TRBJ2-4; 10 positions match TRBD1. J was trimmed by 6 bases and V by 2 bases; bases with no gene match: 4. This CDR3 has 15 amino acids. Germline V gives CDR1 LNHNV, CDR2 YYDKDF (reference sequence). CDR3 DNA sequence: TGTGCCACCAGCAGAACCGGGACAGGGGCAAACATTCAGTACTTC. Its translation: CATSRTGTGANIQYF.

J is TRBJ2-5 and V is TRBV20-1; 7 bases are shared with TRBD2. Germline V gene data show CDR1 as DFQATT and CDR2 as SNEGSKA (reference sequence). This CDR3 is 14 amino acids long. V trimming: 1 base; J trimming: 5 bases; junction bases outside the gene matches: 7. CDR3 amino acids: CSARAGGGRETQYF. CDR3 nucleotides: TGCAGTGCTAGAGCTGGGGGGGGGAGGGAGACCCAGTACTTC.